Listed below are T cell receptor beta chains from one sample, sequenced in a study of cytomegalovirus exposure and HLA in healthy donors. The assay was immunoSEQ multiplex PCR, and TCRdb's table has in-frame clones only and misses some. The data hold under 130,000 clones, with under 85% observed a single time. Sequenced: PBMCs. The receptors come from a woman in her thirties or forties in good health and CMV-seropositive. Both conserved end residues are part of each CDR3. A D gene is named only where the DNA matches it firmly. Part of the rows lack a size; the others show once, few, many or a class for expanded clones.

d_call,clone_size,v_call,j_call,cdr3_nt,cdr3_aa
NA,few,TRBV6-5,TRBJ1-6,TGTGCCAGCAGTTTACACCTGGCAGGCCCTTCTTCGGCCCTCCACTTT,CASSLHLAGPSSALHF
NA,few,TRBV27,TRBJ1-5,TGTGCCAGCAGTCCTCGAGGACAGCCCCAGCATTTT,CASSPRGQPQHF
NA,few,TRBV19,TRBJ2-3,TGTGCCAGTAGTATAGGCGGCAGGGAAGCAGATACGCAGTATTTT,CASSIGGREADTQYF
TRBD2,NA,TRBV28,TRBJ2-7,TGTGCCAGCAGACCCGGACTAGCGGGGTACGAGCAGTACTTC,CASRPGLAGYEQYF
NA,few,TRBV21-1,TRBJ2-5,TGTGCCAGCAGGGTGCGGCAGTTACAAGAGACCCAGTACTTC,CASRVRQLQETQYF
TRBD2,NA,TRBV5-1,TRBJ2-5,TGCGCCAGCAGCAAAGGACTAGCGGAACTTCAAGAGACCCAGTACTTC,CASSKGLAELQETQYF
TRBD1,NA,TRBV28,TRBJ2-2,TGTGCCAGCAGTGAGCTGACAGGGGGCGCGAACACCGGGGAGCTGTTTTTT,CASSELTGGANTGELFF
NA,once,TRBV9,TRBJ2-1,TGTGCCAGCAGCGTAGCCGGCTACAATGAGCAGTTCTTC,CASSVAGYNEQFF
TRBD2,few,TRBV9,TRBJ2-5,TGTGCCAGCAGCGTAGGGCCAGCGGGGAGAGAGACCCAGTACTTC,CASSVGPAGRETQYF
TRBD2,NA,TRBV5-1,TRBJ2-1,TGCGCCAGCAGCTTGGATGGGAGGGTTAATGAGCAGTTCTTC,CASSLDGRVNEQFF
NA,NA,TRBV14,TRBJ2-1,TGTGCCAGCAGCGCCGTCCGCGGTTATGAGTTCTTC,CASSAVRGYEFF
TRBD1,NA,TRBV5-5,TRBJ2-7,TGTGCCAGCAGCGTCGGGACAGGGGACTACGAGCAGTACTTC,CASSVGTGDYEQYF
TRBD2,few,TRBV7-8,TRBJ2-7,TGTGCCAGCAGCCCTTGGACTAGCACTTCCTACGAGCAGTACTTC,CASSPWTSTSYEQYF
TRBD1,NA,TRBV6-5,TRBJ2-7,TGTGCCAGCAGTTACCGGGACAGCTCCTACGAGCAGTACTTC,CASSYRDSSYEQYF
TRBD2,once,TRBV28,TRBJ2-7,TGTGCCAGCAGAAATTCGGGACTAGGCTACGAGCAGTACTTC,CASRNSGLGYEQYF
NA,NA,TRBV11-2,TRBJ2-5,TGTGCCAGCAGCTTAGGTGCGGAGACCCAGTACTTC,CASSLGAETQYF
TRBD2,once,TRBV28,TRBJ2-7,TGTGCCAGCAGTCCACAGCGGGGGGGGATCTACGAGCAGTACTTC,CASSPQRGGIYEQYF
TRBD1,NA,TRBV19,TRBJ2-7,TGTGCCAGTAGTATAGACCTACAGGGGGCAACGTACGAGCAGTACTTC,CASSIDLQGATYEQYF
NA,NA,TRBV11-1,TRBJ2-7,TGTGCCAGCAGTCCCGCCGAAACCTACGAGCAGTACTTC,CASSPAETYEQYF
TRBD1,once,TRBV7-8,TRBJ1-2,TGTGCCAGCAGTCCCGGGACAGGGGGGCATGGCTACACCTTC,CASSPGTGGHGYTF
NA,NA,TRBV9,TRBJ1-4,TGTGCCAGCAGCGAGTACAGCACTAATGAAAAACTGTTTTTT,CASSEYSTNEKLFF
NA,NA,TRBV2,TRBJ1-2,TGTGCCACCCTTGACAGACATGTACGGGACTATGGCTACACCTTC,CATLDRHVRDYGYTF